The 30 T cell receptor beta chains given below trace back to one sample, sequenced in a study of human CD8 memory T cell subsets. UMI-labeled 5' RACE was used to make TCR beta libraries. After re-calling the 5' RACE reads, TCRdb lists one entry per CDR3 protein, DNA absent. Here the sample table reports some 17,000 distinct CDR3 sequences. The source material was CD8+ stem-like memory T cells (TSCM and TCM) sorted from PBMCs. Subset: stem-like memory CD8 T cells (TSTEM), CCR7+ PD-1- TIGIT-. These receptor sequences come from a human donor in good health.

The chain's CDR3 is CASSQRLTIDEQYF. The V gene is TRBV4-1, the J gene TRBJ2-7. In germline, CDR1 is MGHRA, CDR2 YSYEKL. This CDR3 has 14 amino acids.

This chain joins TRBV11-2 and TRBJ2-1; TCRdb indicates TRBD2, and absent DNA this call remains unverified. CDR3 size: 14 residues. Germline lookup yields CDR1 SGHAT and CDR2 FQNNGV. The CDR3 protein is CASSRLAGADEQFF.

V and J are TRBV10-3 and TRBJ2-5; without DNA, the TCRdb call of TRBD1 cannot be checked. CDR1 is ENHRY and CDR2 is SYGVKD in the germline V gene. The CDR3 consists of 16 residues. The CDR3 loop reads CAISETPGQGKETQYF.

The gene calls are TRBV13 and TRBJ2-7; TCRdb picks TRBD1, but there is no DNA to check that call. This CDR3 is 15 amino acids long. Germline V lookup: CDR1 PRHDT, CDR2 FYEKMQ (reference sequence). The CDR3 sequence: CASSATGTGKYEQYF.

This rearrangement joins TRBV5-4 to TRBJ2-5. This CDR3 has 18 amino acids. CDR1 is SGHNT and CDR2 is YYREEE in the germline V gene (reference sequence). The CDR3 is CASSSEWSRHKSVGAQYF.

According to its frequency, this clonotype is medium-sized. The CDR3 is CASSFMGGAQTEAFF. This chain joins TRBV12-3 or TRBV12-4 and TRBJ1-1; TCRdb's assignment of TRBD1 cannot be checked, as there is no DNA. The CDR3 has 15 residues.

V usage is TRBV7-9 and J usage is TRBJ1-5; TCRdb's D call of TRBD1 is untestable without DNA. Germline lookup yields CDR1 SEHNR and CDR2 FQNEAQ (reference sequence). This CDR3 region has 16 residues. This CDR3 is CASSLQGAGSNQPQHF.

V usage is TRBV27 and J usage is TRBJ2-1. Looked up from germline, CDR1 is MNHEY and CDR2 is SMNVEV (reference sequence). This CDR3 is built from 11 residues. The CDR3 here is CASSFFNEQFF.

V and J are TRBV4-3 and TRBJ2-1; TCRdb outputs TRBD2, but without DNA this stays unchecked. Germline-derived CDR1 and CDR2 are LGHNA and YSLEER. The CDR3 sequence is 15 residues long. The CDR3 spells CASSQGAGWVNEQFF.

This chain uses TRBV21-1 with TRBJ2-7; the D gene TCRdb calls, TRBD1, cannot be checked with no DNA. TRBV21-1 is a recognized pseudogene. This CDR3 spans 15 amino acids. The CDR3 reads CASSNVPLSSYEQYF.

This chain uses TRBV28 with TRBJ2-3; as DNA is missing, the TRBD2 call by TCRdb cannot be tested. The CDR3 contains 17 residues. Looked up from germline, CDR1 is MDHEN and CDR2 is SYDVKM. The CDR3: CASSQRTIGRFTDTQYF.

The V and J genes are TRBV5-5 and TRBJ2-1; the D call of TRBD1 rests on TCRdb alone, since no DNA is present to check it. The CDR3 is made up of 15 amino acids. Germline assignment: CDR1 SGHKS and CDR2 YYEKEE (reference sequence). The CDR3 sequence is CASSLRDREADEQFF.

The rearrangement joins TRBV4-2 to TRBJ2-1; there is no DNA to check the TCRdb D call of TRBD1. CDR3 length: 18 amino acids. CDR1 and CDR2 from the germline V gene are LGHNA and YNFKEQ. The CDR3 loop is CASSQDSGGRPEGNEQFF.

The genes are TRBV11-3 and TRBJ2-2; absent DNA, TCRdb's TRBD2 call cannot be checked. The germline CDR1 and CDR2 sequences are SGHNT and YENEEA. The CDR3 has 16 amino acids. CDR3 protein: CASSPWTSGNTGELFF.

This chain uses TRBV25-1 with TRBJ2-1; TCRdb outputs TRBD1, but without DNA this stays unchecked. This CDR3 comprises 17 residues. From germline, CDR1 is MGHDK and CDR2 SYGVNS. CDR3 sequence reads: CASSEYGQGRAYNEQFF.

CDR3 region: CASRREESSYNEQFF. This rearrangement joins TRBV28 to TRBJ2-1. This CDR3 comprises 15 residues. The V gene's germline CDR1 is MDHEN and CDR2 SYDVKM. Full variable domain (outside the CDR3, taken from reference TRBV28 and TRBJ2-1): DVKVTQSSRYLVKRTGEKVFLECVQDMDHENMFWYRQDPGLGLRLIYFSYDVKMKEKGDIPEGYSVSREKKERFSLILESASTNQTSMYLCASRREESSYNEQFFGPGTRLTVL.

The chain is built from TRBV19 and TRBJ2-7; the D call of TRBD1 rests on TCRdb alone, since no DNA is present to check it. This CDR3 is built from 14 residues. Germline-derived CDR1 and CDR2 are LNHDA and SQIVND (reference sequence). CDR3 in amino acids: CASSIRERNNEQYF.

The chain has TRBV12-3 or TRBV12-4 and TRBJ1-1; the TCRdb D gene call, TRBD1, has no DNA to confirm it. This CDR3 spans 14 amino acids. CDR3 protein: CASSPSGENTEAFF.

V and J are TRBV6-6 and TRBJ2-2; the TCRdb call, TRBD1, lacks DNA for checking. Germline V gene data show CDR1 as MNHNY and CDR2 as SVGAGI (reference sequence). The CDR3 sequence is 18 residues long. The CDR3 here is CASRPPETQPRGTGELFF.

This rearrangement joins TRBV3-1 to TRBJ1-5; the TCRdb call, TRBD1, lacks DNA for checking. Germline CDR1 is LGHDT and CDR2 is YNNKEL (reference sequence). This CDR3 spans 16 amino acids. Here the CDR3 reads CASSPRPTGARQPQHF.

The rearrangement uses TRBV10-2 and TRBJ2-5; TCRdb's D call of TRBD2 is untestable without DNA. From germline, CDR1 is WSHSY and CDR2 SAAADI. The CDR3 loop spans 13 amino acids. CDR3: CASMAREKETQYF.

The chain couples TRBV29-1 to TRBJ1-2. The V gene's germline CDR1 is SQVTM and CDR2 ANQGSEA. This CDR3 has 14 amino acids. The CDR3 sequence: CSAEGGSGSYGYTF.

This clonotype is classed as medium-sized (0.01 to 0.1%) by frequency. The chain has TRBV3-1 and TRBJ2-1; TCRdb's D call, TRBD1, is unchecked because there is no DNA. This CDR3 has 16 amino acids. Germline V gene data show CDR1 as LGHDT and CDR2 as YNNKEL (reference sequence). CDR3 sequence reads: CASSLDAGVVVTEQFF.

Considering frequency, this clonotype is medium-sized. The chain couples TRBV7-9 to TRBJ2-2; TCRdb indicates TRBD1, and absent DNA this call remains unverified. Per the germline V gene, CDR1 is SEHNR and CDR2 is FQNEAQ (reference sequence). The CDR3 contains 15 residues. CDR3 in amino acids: CASSSGQGATGELFF.

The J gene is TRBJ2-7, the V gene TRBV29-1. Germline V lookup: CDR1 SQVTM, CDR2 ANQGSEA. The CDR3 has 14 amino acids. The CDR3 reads CSVEDQDSSYEQYF.

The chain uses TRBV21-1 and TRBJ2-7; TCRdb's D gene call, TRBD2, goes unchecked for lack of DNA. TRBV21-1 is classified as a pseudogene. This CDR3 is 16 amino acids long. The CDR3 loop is CASSRGVAGATYEQYF.

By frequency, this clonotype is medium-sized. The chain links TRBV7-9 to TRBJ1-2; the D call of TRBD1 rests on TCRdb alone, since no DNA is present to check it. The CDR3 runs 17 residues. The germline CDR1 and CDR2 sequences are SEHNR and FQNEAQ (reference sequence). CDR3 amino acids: CASSSDHEKTGNYGYTF. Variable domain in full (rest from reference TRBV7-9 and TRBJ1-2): DTGVSQNPRHKITKRGQNVTFRCDPISEHNRLYWYRQTLGQGPEFLTYFQNEAQLEKSRLLSDRFSAERPKGSFSTLEIQRTEQGDSAMYLCASSSDHEKTGNYGYTFGSGTRLTVV.

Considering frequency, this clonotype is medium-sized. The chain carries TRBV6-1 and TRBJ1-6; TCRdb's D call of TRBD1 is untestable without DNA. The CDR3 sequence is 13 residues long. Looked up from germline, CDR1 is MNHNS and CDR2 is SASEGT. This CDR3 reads CASNRGNNSPLHF.

The CDR3 protein is CASSFPQGGRETQYF. This chain links TRBV7-9 with TRBJ2-5; TCRdb designates TRBD1, a call that cannot be tested without DNA. The CDR3 is 15 amino acids. CDR1 is SEHNR and CDR2 is FQNEAQ in the germline V gene (reference sequence).

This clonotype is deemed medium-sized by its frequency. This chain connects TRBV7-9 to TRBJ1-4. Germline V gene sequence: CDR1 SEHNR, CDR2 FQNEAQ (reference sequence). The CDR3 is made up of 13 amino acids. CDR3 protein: CASSQPGREKLFF.